This T cell receptor (beta chain) was sequenced in a study of identical twins. Findings and caveats of the study: Twin sharing of out-of-frame TCR alpha was underestimated by models in monozygotic pairs. Insertions were fewer in abundant cord blood beta clonotypes, whereas memory repertoires showed none of this pattern.

A note on this clonotype: Its antigen is not known.

Trimming removed 9 bases from V and 0 bases from J, with 9 bases in between. Germline V CDR1 and CDR2: SGHDN, FVKESK. The CDR3 totals 14 residues. TCRdb reanalysed the 5' RACE reads using MiXCR and keeps one entry per CDR3 protein. The sample lists fewer than 900,000 distinct CDR3 sequences; about 20% were seen once. These data also featured in a second study, about T cells expressing NK-cell markers. That study reports: The authors derived TCR beta repertoires from sorted CD3+CD56+NKG2C+, CD3+CD56+NKG2C- and CD3+CD56-NKG2C+ T cells.

The sequenced sample consisted of PBMCs. V and J are TRBV14 and TRBJ2-6; D gene unclear. This clonotype was obtained from a woman aged 18-35 years in good health. CDR3 amino acids: CARDGFSGANVLTF. As DNA, the CDR3 is TGTGCCAGGGACGGTTTCTCTGGGGCCAACGTCCTGACTTTC.